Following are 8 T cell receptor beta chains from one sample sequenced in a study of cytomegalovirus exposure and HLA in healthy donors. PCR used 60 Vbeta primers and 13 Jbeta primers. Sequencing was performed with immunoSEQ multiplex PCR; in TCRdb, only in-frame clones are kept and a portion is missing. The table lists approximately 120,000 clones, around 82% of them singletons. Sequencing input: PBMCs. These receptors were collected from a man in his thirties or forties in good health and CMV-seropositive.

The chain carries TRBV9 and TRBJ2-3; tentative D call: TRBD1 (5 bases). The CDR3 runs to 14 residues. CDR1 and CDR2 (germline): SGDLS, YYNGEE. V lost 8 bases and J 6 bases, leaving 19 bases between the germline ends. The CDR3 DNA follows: TGTGCCAGTTCCACTTCGCAGGGTTGGGATACGCAGTATTTT. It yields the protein CASSTSQGWDTQYF.

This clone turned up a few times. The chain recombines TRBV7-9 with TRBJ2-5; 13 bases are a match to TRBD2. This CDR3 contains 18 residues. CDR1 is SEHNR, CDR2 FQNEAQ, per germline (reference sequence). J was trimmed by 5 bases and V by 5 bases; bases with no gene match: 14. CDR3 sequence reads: CASSRGELAGGPRETQYF. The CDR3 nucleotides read TGTGCCAGCAGCCGCGGAGAACTAGCGGGAGGGCCGAGGGAGACCCAGTACTTC. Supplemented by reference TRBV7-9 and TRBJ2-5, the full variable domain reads DTGVSQNPRHKITKRGQNVTFRCDPISEHNRLYWYRQTLGQGPEFLTYFQNEAQLEKSRLLSDRFSAERPKGSFSTLEIQRTEQGDSAMYLCASSRGELAGGPRETQYFGPGTRLLVL.

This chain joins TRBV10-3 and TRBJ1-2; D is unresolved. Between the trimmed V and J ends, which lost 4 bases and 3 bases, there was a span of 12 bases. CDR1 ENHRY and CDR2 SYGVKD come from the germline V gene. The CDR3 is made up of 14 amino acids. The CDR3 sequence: CAISGQARDYGYTF. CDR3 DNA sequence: TGTGCCATCAGTGGTCAAGCGCGCGACTATGGCTACACCTTC.

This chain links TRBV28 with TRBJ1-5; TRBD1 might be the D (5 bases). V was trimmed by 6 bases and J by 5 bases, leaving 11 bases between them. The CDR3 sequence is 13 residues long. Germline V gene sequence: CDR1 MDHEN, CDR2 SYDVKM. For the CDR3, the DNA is TGTGCCAGCAGGACCCAAGGGGATCAGCCCCAGCATTTT. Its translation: CASRTQGDQPQHF.

Here the CDR3 reads CASSPGTGELNTEAFF. The CDR3 nucleotides are TGTGCCAGCAGTCCCGGGACAGGGGAATTGAACACTGAAGCTTTCTTT. The J gene is TRBJ1-1, the V gene TRBV27; 10 bases line up with TRBD1. J gave up 0 bases and V 5 bases, and 6 bases lay outside the gene matches. From germline, CDR1 is MNHEY and CDR2 SMNVEV (reference sequence). CDR3 length: 16 amino acids.

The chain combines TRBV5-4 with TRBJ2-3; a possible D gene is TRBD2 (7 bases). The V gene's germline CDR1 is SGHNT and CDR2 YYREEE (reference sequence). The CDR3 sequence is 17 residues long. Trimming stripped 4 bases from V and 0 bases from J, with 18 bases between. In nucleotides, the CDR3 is TGTGCCAGCAGCATGCGAGGGGGGGGGTTGAGCACAGATACGCAGTATTTT. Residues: CASSMRGGGLSTDTQYF.

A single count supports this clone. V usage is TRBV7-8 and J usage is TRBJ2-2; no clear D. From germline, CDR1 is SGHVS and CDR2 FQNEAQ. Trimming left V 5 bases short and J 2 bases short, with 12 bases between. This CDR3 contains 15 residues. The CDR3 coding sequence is TGTGCCAGCAGCCATCGGGTCGTTAACACCGGGGAGCTGTTTTTT. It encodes CASSHRVVNTGELFF.

CDR3 amino acids: CASSVNSGWRETQYF. CDR3 sequence (DNA): TGCGCCAGCAGCGTTAATAGCGGGTGGCGGGAGACCCAGTACTTC. The chain links TRBV4-3 to TRBJ2-5, with TRBD2 identical over 7 bases. J gave up 5 bases and V 5 bases, and 11 bases lay outside the gene matches. Germline CDR1 reads LGHNA; CDR2 reads YSLEER. This CDR3 contains 15 residues.